A selection of T cell receptor beta chains follows, all from one sample in a study of blood T cell repertoires in COVID-19. TCRdb's table, derived via immunoSEQ multiplex PCR, lists solely in-frame clones and lacks some. Of about 250,000 clones in the sample, roughly 88% were seen once. The sequenced material came from peripheral blood. The receptor set was obtained from a woman aged 80 or over with COVID-19, enrolled during active disease. Each CDR3 is given with its conserved first and last residue.

v_gene: TRBV28
j_gene: TRBJ1-1
CDR3aa: CASSPLRTGDVNTEAFF

v_gene: TRBV18
j_gene: TRBJ1-2
CDR3aa: CASSPPSGTNYGYTF

v_gene: TRBV2
j_gene: TRBJ1-2
CDR3aa: CASSEHTEGGYTF

v_gene: TRBV30
j_gene: TRBJ1-6
CDR3aa: CAWRGQGGNSPLHF

v_gene: TRBV6-5
j_gene: TRBJ2-4
CDR3aa: CASSSLAGGKNIQYF

v_gene: TRBV28
j_gene: TRBJ1-2
CDR3aa: CASSPDRVNGYTF

v_gene: TRBV2
j_gene: TRBJ1-1
CDR3aa: CASSEGGQNTEAFF

v_gene: TRBV7-2
j_gene: TRBJ1-5
CDR3aa: CASSLIIPGQPQHF

v_gene: TRBV10-3
j_gene: TRBJ2-1
CDR3aa: CAISDRGGDEQFF

v_gene: TRBV18
j_gene: TRBJ1-1
CDR3aa: CASSLGGAGTEAFF

v_gene: TRBV9
j_gene: TRBJ1-1
CDR3aa: CASSPAGGTEAFF

v_gene: TRBV2
j_gene: TRBJ1-4
CDR3aa: CASSTENEKLFF

v_gene: TRBV5-1
j_gene: TRBJ1-2
CDR3aa: CASSLDRGWGYTF

v_gene: TRBV5-1
j_gene: TRBJ2-3
CDR3aa: CASSLGATDTQYF

v_gene: TRBV3-1/TRBV3-2
j_gene: TRBJ2-6
CDR3aa: CASSLAGGVPGANVLTF

v_gene: TRBV2
j_gene: TRBJ1-3
CDR3aa: CASSGGAGNTIYF

v_gene: TRBV3-1/TRBV3-2
j_gene: TRBJ2-1
CDR3aa: CASSQDWTSDEQFF

v_gene: TRBV21-1
j_gene: TRBJ2-3
CDR3aa: CASSNRGRVDTQYF

v_gene: TRBV6-2/TRBV6-3
j_gene: TRBJ1-1
CDR3aa: CASSRTGTGGLNTEAFF

v_gene: TRBV3-1/TRBV3-2
j_gene: TRBJ2-1
CDR3aa: CASSGGTGSYNEQFF

v_gene: TRBV12-3/TRBV12-4
j_gene: TRBJ2-4
CDR3aa: CASSLTPENIQYF

v_gene: TRBV5-1
j_gene: TRBJ2-7
CDR3aa: CASSFSLTTSSTYEQYF

v_gene: TRBV30
j_gene: TRBJ2-3
CDR3aa: CAWSVQGTTTDTQYF

v_gene: TRBV27
j_gene: TRBJ1-1
CDR3aa: CASSLGQTNTEAFF

v_gene: TRBV5-1
j_gene: TRBJ2-1
CDR3aa: CASFLRSAGVYNEQFF

v_gene: TRBV10-3
j_gene: TRBJ2-3
CDR3aa: CAISERQGASTDTQYF

v_gene: TRBV5-1
j_gene: TRBJ2-7
CDR3aa: CASSPGGTGGSYEQYF

v_gene: TRBV6-5
j_gene: TRBJ1-3
CDR3aa: CASSYSGTSGNTIYF

v_gene: TRBV2
j_gene: TRBJ2-1
CDR3aa: CASNEEPPGLAGDEQFF

v_gene: TRBV4-1
j_gene: TRBJ2-5
CDR3aa: CASSQGGREAETQYF

v_gene: TRBV19
j_gene: TRBJ1-2
CDR3aa: CASSRTDTNYGYTF

v_gene: TRBV5-6
j_gene: TRBJ1-2
CDR3aa: CASSLTGANNYGYTF

v_gene: TRBV4-3
j_gene: TRBJ1-1
CDR3aa: CASSQGVRGGEGNTEAFF

v_gene: TRBV3-1/TRBV3-2
j_gene: TRBJ2-2
CDR3aa: CASSQELYTGELFF

v_gene: TRBV2
j_gene: TRBJ2-2
CDR3aa: CASMRLISTGELFF

v_gene: TRBV5-1
j_gene: TRBJ2-5
CDR3aa: CASSFGQGQGIETQYF

v_gene: TRBV21-1
j_gene: TRBJ1-3
CDR3aa: CASSMSPGVSSGNTIYF

v_gene: TRBV5-1
j_gene: TRBJ2-1
CDR3aa: CASSLEQGSYNEQFF

v_gene: TRBV27
j_gene: TRBJ2-5
CDR3aa: CASSHHRERETQYF

v_gene: TRBV6-2/TRBV6-3
j_gene: TRBJ2-2
CDR3aa: CASSPRGSGGYTGELFF

v_gene: TRBV19
j_gene: TRBJ1-3
CDR3aa: CASRPQGAMPTTIYF

v_gene: TRBV6-6
j_gene: TRBJ2-2
CDR3aa: CASTGVGELFF

v_gene: TRBV7-9
j_gene: TRBJ1-2
CDR3aa: CASSSRLSSYGYTF

v_gene: TRBV4-1
j_gene: TRBJ1-1
CDR3aa: CASSQKGGSGNTEAFF

v_gene: TRBV11-2
j_gene: TRBJ1-2
CDR3aa: CASSVGGGNGYTF

v_gene: TRBV7-2
j_gene: TRBJ2-7
CDR3aa: CASSGGQSYEQYF

v_gene: TRBV20-1
j_gene: TRBJ1-2
CDR3aa: CSASARNLNYGYTF

v_gene: TRBV3-1/TRBV3-2
j_gene: TRBJ1-2
CDR3aa: CASSQREGVGGGYTF

v_gene: TRBV28
j_gene: TRBJ1-2
CDR3aa: CASSLEQGYGYTF

v_gene: TRBV5-1
j_gene: TRBJ1-3
CDR3aa: CASSLFSMGTDGNTIYF

v_gene: TRBV10-2
j_gene: TRBJ1-4
CDR3aa: CASSETGVTNEKLFF

v_gene: TRBV10-1
j_gene: TRBJ2-3
CDR3aa: CASRDPGQRTDTQYF

v_gene: TRBV3-1/TRBV3-2
j_gene: TRBJ1-6
CDR3aa: CASSQDERKNSPLHF

v_gene: TRBV11-1
j_gene: TRBJ2-7
CDR3aa: CASSFGLYYEQYF

v_gene: TRBV5-1
j_gene: TRBJ1-2
CDR3aa: CASSYGQDFYGYTF

v_gene: TRBV28
j_gene: TRBJ1-4
CDR3aa: CASSKRTGYNEKLFF

v_gene: TRBV7-9
j_gene: TRBJ1-6
CDR3aa: CASSSLFGTGANSPLHF

v_gene: TRBV6-5
j_gene: TRBJ1-5
CDR3aa: CASSPGFGNQPQHF

v_gene: TRBV27
j_gene: TRBJ1-2
CDR3aa: CASRGASYGYTF

v_gene: TRBV6-1
j_gene: TRBJ2-1
CDR3aa: CASSVTGSSSYNEQFF